These 30 T cell receptor beta chains came from one sample sequenced in a study of Ad26.COV2.S vaccination and SARS-CoV-2 variants. Some clones are missing from TCRdb's copy, which holds only in-frame ones; the method was immunoSEQ multiplex PCR. The sample has 300,000 to 350,000 clones, over 80% seen once. The treatment: roughly 20 received Ad26.COV2.S at low or high dose, single or two shots; 5 received placebo; per-sample allocation not given. Each sample was drawn 63 days after the first injection (of vaccine or placebo). The sample consisted of peripheral blood, taken in a trial of Ad26.COV2.S vaccine versus placebo. The receptors come from a person aged 18-65 years who received the Ad26.COV2.S COVID-19 vaccine or a placebo.

The gene calls are TRBV11-3 and TRBJ1-6; tentatively, D is TRBD1 (5 bases). The CDR3 is 13 amino acids. In germline, CDR1 is SGHNT, CDR2 YENEEA. V lost 6 bases and J lost 11, with 14 bases in between. The CDR3 reads CASSRGGVTPLHF. DNA for the CDR3: TGTGCCAGCAGTCGCGGGGGGGTTACACCCCTCCACTTT.

The chain carries TRBV27 and TRBJ2-2; the D gene is possibly TRBD1 (6 bases). Trimming stripped 6 bases from V and 1 base from J, with 9 bases between. The V gene's germline CDR1 is MNHEY and CDR2 SMNVEV (reference sequence). The CDR3 runs 14 residues. CDR3 in DNA: TGTGCCAGCAGGAAGACAGGGAACACCGGGGAGCTGTTTTTT. It is translated as CASRKTGNTGELFF.

The chain uses TRBV2 and TRBJ1-5; TRBD1 is a possible D gene (6 bases). The CDR3 sequence is 15 residues long. V was clipped by 3 bases and J by 1 base, with 10 bases between them. Germline lookup yields CDR1 SNHLY and CDR2 FYNNEI. In nucleotides, the CDR3 is TGTGCCAGCAGTGATACGGGACAAAGCAATCAGCCCCAGCATTTT. This gives the protein CASSDTGQSNQPQHF.

This chain uses TRBV11-2 with TRBJ2-2, with TRBD2 as a possible D gene (5 bases). Looked up from germline, CDR1 is SGHAT and CDR2 is FQNNGV. The CDR3 runs 17 residues. Trimming shortened V by 5 bases and J by 1 base, and 17 bases separated the two germline ends. The CDR3 nucleotides are TGTGCCAGCAGCCCTCCCCTAGGACTTTTGAACACCGGGGAGCTGTTTTTT. It yields the protein CASSPPLGLLNTGELFF. Looking up the rest from reference TRBV11-2 and TRBJ2-2 gives the full variable domain: EAGVAQSPRYKIIEKRQSVAFWCNPISGHATLYWYQQILGQGPKLLIQFQNNGVVDDSQLPKDRFSAERLKGVDSTLKIQPAKLEDSAVYLCASSPPLGLLNTGELFFGEGSRLTVL.

The chain has TRBV25-1 and TRBJ1-4; 8 bases align to TRBD1. The junction had 6 bases not matched to a gene; V was cut back by 4 bases and J by 8 bases. Looked up from germline, CDR1 is MGHDK and CDR2 is SYGVNS. This CDR3 comprises 14 residues. The CDR3 here is CASSVQGGEEKLFF. The CDR3 DNA follows: TGTGCCAGCAGTGTACAGGGGGGTGAGGAAAAACTGTTTTTT.

The chain is built from TRBV15 and TRBJ1-5, with 8 bases aligning to TRBD1. This CDR3 spans 15 amino acids. V lost 7 bases to trimming and J lost 1 base; unmatched junction nucleotides: 6. Germline loops: CDR1 LNHNV, CDR2 YYDKDF (reference sequence). CDR3 nucleotides: TGTGCCACCACCAGGACAGGGACGAGCAATCAGCCCCAGCATTTT. Protein sequence: CATTRTGTSNQPQHF.

This sequence joins TRBV4-1 and TRBJ2-7, with TRBD1 matching over 10 bases. Germline V CDR1 and CDR2: MGHRA, YSYEKL. The CDR3 is 15 residues long. The V and J ends lost 4 bases and 3 bases, in that order; junction bases with no gene match: 6. Here the CDR3 DNA reads TGCGCCAGCAGCCGTACCGGGACAGGGGACTACGAGCAGTACTTC. This translates into CASSRTGTGDYEQYF.

The rearrangement links TRBV3-1 (or the pseudogene TRBV3-2) to TRBJ1-2; D not certain. V was trimmed by 4 bases and J by 5 bases, leaving 14 bases between them. The germline gives CDR1 LGHDT, CDR2 YNNKEL (reference sequence). The CDR3 is 14 residues long. The CDR3 DNA reads TGTGCCAGCAGCCGAGGGCACAGTCAATATGGCTACACCTTC. As protein: CASSRGHSQYGYTF.

Concerning this clone itself: The sample has other DNA sequences that encode this CDR3 too. The chain links TRBV5-1 to TRBJ1-4; 11 nucleotides match TRBD1. The CDR3 has 15 residues. The ends lost 0 bases at V and 7 bases at J; junction bases unmatched: 2. In germline, CDR1 is SGHRS, CDR2 YFSETQ. The CDR3 nucleotides are TGCGCCAGCAGCTTGGCCGGGACAGGGGGTGAAAAACTGTTTTTT. It is translated as CASSLAGTGGEKLFF.

The chain employs TRBV4-2 and TRBJ2-2; D not certain. Trimming cost V 0 bases and J 6 bases, with 11 bases left between them. Germline V gene sequence: CDR1 LGHNA, CDR2 YNFKEQ. CDR3 length equals 15 residues. The CDR3 loop is CASSQDHLGPGELFF. The CDR3 nucleotides are TGTGCCAGCAGCCAAGATCATTTGGGCCCCGGGGAGCTGTTTTTT.

The DNA of the CDR3 is TGTGCCAGCAGTTTTGTCCGGGGTCGATCCTACGAGCAGTACTTC. Its translation is CASSFVRGRSYEQYF. The rearrangement links TRBV28 to TRBJ2-7, with D possibly being TRBD2 (5 bases). The CDR3 consists of 15 residues. Trimming stripped 3 bases from V and 1 base from J, with 13 bases between. The germline V gene has CDR1 MDHEN and CDR2 SYDVKM.

The chain carries TRBV3-1 (or the pseudogene TRBV3-2) and TRBJ2-3; 9 nucleotides match TRBD2. The CDR3 is made up of 17 amino acids. The ends lost 0 bases at V and 5 bases at J; junction bases unmatched: 9. Per germline, CDR1 LGHDT and CDR2 YNNKEL (reference sequence). In DNA, the CDR3 is TGTGCCAGCAGCCAAGAATCAGCGGGGGGCCCGGAAGATACGCAGTATTTT. Amino acids: CASSQESAGGPEDTQYF.

The rearrangement links TRBV4-2 to TRBJ2-3, with D possibly being TRBD2 (6 bases). Germline CDR1 reads LGHNA; CDR2 reads YNFKEQ. The CDR3 length is 15 residues. V was trimmed by 2 bases and J by 4 bases, leaving 13 bases between them. CDR3 DNA sequence: TGTGCCAGCAGCCAACCGGGAGCGAGGGCAGATACGCAGTATTTT. Its translation is CASSQPGARADTQYF.

The chain carries TRBV11-2 and TRBJ2-3; 11 bases agree with TRBD2. CDR3 length: 15 residues. The V and J ends lost 6 bases and 5 bases, in that order; junction bases with no gene match: 7. CDR1 SGHAT and CDR2 FQNNGV come from the germline V gene. CDR3 sequence reads: CASRRSGGAGDTQYF. CDR3 coding DNA: TGTGCCAGCAGACGTAGCGGGGGGGCGGGAGATACGCAGTATTTT. The entire variable domain, with the rest obtained from reference TRBV11-2 and TRBJ2-3, is as follows: EAGVAQSPRYKIIEKRQSVAFWCNPISGHATLYWYQQILGQGPKLLIQFQNNGVVDDSQLPKDRFSAERLKGVDSTLKIQPAKLEDSAVYLCASRRSGGAGDTQYFGPGTRLTVL.

The chain uses TRBV2 and TRBJ1-6; possible D gene TRBD1, 6 bases. Germline V lookup: CDR1 SNHLY, CDR2 FYNNEI. V gave up 3 bases and J gave up 9 bases, with 12 bases separating them. The CDR3 sequence is 14 residues long. As DNA, the CDR3 is TGTGCCAGCAGTGATGTCGGAGGGGGTTCACCCCTCCACTTT. It is translated as CASSDVGGGSPLHF.

The sample holds a few counts of this clone. The chain recombines TRBV27 with TRBJ1-2; 7 nucleotides line up with TRBD1. Losses at the gene ends were 6 bases for V and 4 bases for J; bases not matched to a gene: 8. Germline CDR1 reads MNHEY; CDR2 reads SMNVEV (reference sequence). The CDR3 totals 14 residues. The CDR3 DNA reads as TGTGCCAGCAGGGGAACCGGGGACAGCTATGGCTACACCTTC. It codes for CASRGTGDSYGYTF.

This clone was recorded only once. V usage is TRBV5-6 and J usage is TRBJ1-5; D remains ambiguous. The CDR3 has 15 amino acids. Trimming pared 4 bases from V and 0 bases from J, leaving 11 bases between. Germline V gene data show CDR1 as SGHDT and CDR2 as YYEEEE. CDR3 amino acids: CASSLGRLSNQPQHF. The CDR3 nucleotides are TGTGCCAGCAGCCTCGGCCGCCTTAGCAATCAGCCCCAGCATTTT.

This chain joins TRBV5-4 and TRBJ2-7; TRBD2 aligns across 13 bases. This CDR3 contains 18 residues. Trimming took 0 bases from V and 3 from J; bases not matched to a gene: 9. From germline, CDR1 is SGHNT and CDR2 YYREEE (reference sequence). The CDR3 DNA sequence: TGTGCCAGCAGCTTGGTAGGACTAGCGGGGGCCTCCAGCTACGAGCAGTACTTC. Its translation: CASSLVGLAGASSYEQYF.

This clone was seen only once. The V and J genes are TRBV25-1 and TRBJ2-7, with a possible D match to TRBD1 (6 bases). This CDR3 region has 15 residues. The V end lost 0 bases, the J end lost 0 bases, and 9 bases lay between the germline ends. Germline V lookup: CDR1 MGHDK, CDR2 SYGVNS. CDR3 loop: CASSEYSGVSYEQYF. Written as DNA, the CDR3 is TGTGCCAGCAGTGAATATTCAGGGGTCTCCTACGAGCAGTACTTC.

This chain connects TRBV28 to TRBJ2-1, with 7 nucleotides matching TRBD2. The V segment lost 6 bases and the J segment 4 bases; nucleotides outside the gene matches: 27. The CDR3 runs 21 residues. Germline values: CDR1 MDHEN, CDR2 SYDVKM. This chain's CDR3 is CASRSPPGGRKFLFSYNEQFF. The CDR3 coding sequence is TGTGCCAGCAGATCTCCTCCGGGGGGTCGTAAGTTTTTATTCTCTTACAATGAGCAGTTCTTC.

The chain joins TRBV11-3 to TRBJ2-7, with unresolved D. From germline, CDR1 is SGHNT and CDR2 YENEEA. Trimming left V 1 base short and J 6 bases short, with 10 bases between. The CDR3 covers 13 residues. In DNA form, the CDR3 reads TGTGCCAGCAGCTTAGTGCCGAGGAGCGAGCAGTACTTC. Amino acids: CASSLVPRSEQYF.

The chain uses TRBV5-5 and TRBJ2-5; 7 nucleotides line up with TRBD1. This CDR3 has 14 residues. Germline values: CDR1 SGHKS, CDR2 YYEKEE (reference sequence). J gave up 2 bases and V 4 bases, and 5 bases lay outside the gene matches. CDR3 coding DNA: TGTGCCAGCAGCCGAAGACAGGGTCAAGAGACCCAGTACTTC. It translates to CASSRRQGQETQYF. The full variable domain, its missing parts supplied by reference TRBV5-5 and TRBJ2-5, is DAGVTQSPTHLIKTRGQQVTLRCSPISGHKSVSWYQQVLGQGPQFIFQYYEKEERGRGNFPDRFSARQFPNYSSELNVNALLLGDSALYLCASSRRQGQETQYFGPGTRLLVL.

This sequence joins TRBV9 and TRBJ2-2, with no clear D. The CDR3 sequence is 15 residues long. With 2 bases removed from V and 2 bases from J, the gap between germline ends came to 10 bases. Germline CDR1 is SGDLS and CDR2 is YYNGEE. The chain's CDR3 is CASSVRAANTGELFF. The CDR3 coding sequence is TGTGCCAGCAGCGTCAGAGCAGCTAACACCGGGGAGCTGTTTTTT.

This rearrangement joins TRBV28 to TRBJ1-4; D may be TRBD1 (5 bases). V gave up 2 bases and J gave up 7 bases, with 14 bases separating them. Germline CDR1 MDHEN, CDR2 SYDVKM. This CDR3 comprises 15 residues. The DNA for the CDR3 is TGTGCCAGCAGTTTAAGCCGGGGGGGAAGTGAAAAACTGTTTTTT. Amino acids: CASSLSRGGSEKLFF.

The chain is built from TRBV5-4 and TRBJ1-2, with unresolved D. CDR1 and CDR2 (germline): SGHNT, YYREEE (reference sequence). This CDR3 is 12 amino acids long. The ends were cut back, 3 bases at V and 4 bases at J, with 7 bases in the middle. Here the CDR3 DNA reads TGTGCCAGCAGCTCCGACATCTATGGCTACACCTTC. Translated: CASSSDIYGYTF.

The V gene is TRBV7-9, the J gene TRBJ1-1, with D tentatively TRBD1 (5 bases). CDR1 SEHNR and CDR2 FQNEAQ come from the germline V gene (reference sequence). The CDR3 extends over 14 amino acids. V was shortened by 5 bases and J by 4 bases, with 14 bases between the two germline ends. As DNA, the CDR3 is TGTGCCAGCAGCCCGACCCTCGGGGCCACTGAAGCTTTCTTT. Encoded protein: CASSPTLGATEAFF.

V gene TRBV27 combines with J gene TRBJ1-2, with TRBD1 matching 7 bases. Looked up from germline, CDR1 is MNHEY and CDR2 is SMNVEV (reference sequence). V gave up 5 bases and J gave up 2 bases; unmatched junction bases: 5. The CDR3 is 14 residues long. CDR3 sequence reads: CASSATQGNYGYTF. The CDR3 bases are TGTGCCAGCAGTGCCACACAGGGGAACTATGGCTACACCTTC.

This chain links TRBV5-6 with TRBJ1-6; no clear D. The CDR3 has 13 residues. Per germline, CDR1 SGHDT and CDR2 YYEEEE. Trimming shortened V by 5 bases and J by 8 bases, and 11 bases separated the two germline ends. DNA for the CDR3: TGTGCCAGCAGTCCCGACGGGGATTCACCCCTCCACTTT. This codes for CASSPDGDSPLHF.

This clone was picked up a small number of times. The chain combines TRBV5-1 with TRBJ1-4; D gene uncertain. Per germline, CDR1 SGHRS and CDR2 YFSETQ. This CDR3 has 13 residues. Trimming pared 4 bases from V and 7 bases from J, leaving 11 bases between. CDR3 residues: CASSRGEGEKLFF. The CDR3 DNA sequence: TGCGCCAGCAGCCGGGGTGAGGGTGAAAAACTGTTTTTT. The variable domain in full, with the rest retrieved from reference TRBV5-1 and TRBJ1-4, is KAGVTQTPRYLIKTRGQQVTLSCSPISGHRSVSWYQQTPGQGLQFLFEYFSETQRNKGNFPGRFSGRQFSNSRSEMNVSTLELGDSALYLCASSRGEGEKLFFGSGTQLSVL.

Here the CDR3 DNA reads TGCGCCAGCAGCATCAGGGGCTCAGATACGCAGTATTTT. Its protein product is CASSIRGSDTQYF. The chain employs TRBV5-1 and TRBJ2-3; D might be TRBD1 (6 bases). Deletions cut 4 bases from V and 4 bases from J, with 10 bases between. This CDR3 is built from 13 residues. Germline V gives CDR1 SGHRS, CDR2 YFSETQ. The variable domain in full, completed from reference TRBV5-1 and TRBJ2-3, reads KAGVTQTPRYLIKTRGQQVTLSCSPISGHRSVSWYQQTPGQGLQFLFEYFSETQRNKGNFPGRFSGRQFSNSRSEMNVSTLELGDSALYLCASSIRGSDTQYFGPGTRLTVL.